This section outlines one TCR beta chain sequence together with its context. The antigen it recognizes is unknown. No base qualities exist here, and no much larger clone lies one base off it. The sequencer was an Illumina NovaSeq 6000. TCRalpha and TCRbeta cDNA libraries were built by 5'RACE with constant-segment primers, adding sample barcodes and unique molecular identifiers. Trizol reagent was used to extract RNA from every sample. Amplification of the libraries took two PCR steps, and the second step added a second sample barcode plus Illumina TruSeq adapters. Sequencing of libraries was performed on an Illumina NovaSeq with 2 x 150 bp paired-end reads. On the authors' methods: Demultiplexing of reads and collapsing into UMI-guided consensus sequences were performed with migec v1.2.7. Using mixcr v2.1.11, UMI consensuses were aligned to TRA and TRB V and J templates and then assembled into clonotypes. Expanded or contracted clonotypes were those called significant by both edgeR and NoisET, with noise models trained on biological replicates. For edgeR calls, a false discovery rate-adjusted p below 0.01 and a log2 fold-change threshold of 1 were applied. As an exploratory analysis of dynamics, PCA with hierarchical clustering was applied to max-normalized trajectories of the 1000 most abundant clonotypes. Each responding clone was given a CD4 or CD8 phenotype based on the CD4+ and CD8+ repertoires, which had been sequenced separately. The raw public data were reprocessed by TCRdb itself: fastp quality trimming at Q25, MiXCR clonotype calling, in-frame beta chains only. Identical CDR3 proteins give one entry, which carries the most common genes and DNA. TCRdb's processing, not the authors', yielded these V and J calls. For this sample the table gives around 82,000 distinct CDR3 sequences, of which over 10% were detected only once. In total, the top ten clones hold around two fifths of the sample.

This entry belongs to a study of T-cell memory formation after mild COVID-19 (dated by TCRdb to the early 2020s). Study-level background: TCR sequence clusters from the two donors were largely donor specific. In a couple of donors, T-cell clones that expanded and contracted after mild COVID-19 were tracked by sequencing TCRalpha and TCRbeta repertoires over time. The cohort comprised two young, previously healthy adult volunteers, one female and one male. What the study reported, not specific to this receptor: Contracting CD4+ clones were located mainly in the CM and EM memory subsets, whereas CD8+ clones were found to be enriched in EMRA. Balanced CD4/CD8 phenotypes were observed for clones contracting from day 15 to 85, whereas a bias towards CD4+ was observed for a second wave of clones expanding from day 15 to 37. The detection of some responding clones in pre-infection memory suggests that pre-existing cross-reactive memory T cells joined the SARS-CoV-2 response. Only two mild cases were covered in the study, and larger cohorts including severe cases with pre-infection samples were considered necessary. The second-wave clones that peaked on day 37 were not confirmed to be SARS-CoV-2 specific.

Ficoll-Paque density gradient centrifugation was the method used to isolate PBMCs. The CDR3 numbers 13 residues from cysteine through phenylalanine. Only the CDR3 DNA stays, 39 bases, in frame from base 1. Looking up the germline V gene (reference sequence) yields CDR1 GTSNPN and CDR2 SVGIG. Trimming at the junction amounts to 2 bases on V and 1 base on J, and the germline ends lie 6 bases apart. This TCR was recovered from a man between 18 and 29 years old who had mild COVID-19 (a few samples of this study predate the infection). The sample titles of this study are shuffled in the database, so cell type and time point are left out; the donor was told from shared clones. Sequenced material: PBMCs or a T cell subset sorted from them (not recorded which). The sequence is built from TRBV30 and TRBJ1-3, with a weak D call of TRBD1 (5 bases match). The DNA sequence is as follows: TGTGCCTGGAGTTGGGGGTCTGGAAACACCATATATTTT. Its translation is CAWSWGSGNTIYF. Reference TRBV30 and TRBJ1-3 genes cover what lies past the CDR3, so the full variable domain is SQTIHQWPATLVQPVGSPLSLECTVEGTSNPNLYWYRQAAGRGLQLLFYSVGIGQISSEVPQNLSASRPQDRQFILSSKKLLLSDSGFYLCAWSWGSGNTIYFGEGSWLTVV.